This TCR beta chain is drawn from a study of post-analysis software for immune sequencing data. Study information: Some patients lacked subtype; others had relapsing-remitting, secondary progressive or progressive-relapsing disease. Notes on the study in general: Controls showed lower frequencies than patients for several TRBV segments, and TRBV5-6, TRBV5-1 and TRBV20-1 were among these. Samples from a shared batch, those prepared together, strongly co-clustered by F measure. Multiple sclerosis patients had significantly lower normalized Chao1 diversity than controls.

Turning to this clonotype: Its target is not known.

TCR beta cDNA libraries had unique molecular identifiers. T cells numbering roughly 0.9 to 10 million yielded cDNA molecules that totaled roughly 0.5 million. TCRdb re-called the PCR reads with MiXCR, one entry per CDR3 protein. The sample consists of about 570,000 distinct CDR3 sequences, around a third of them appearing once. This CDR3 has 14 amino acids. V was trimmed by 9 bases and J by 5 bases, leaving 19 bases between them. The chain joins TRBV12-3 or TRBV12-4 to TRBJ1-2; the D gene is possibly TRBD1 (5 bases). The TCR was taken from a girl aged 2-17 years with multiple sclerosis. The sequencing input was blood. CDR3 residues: CASIGATAIYGYTF. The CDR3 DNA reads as TGTGCCAGTATCGGGGCCACGGCAATATATGGCTACACCTTC.